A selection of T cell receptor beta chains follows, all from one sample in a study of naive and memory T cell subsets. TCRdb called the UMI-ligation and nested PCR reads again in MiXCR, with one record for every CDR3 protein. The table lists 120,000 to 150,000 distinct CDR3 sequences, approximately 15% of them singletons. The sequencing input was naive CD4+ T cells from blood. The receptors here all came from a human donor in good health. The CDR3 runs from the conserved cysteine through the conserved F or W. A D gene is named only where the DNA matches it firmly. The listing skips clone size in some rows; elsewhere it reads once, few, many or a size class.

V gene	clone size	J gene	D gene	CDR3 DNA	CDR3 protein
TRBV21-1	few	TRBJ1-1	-	TGTGCCAGTTCTCCGGACAGACAAAGGAACACTGAAGCTTTCTTT	CASSPDRQRNTEAFF
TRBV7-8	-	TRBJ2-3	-	TGTGCCAGCAGCTCAACAGTGAGCGCTAGCACAGATACGCAGTATTTT	CASSSTVSASTDTQYF
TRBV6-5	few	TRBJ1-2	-	TGTGCCAGCAGTAAAGACAGCAACTATGGCTACACCTTC	CASSKDSNYGYTF
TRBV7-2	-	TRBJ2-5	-	TGTGCCAGCAGCCAAGCTCCTAGCGACGGAGAGACCCAGTACTTC	CASSQAPSDGETQYF
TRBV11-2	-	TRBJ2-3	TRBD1	TGTGCCAGCAGCTTGACAGGGCCTGGAGATACGCAGTATTTT	CASSLTGPGDTQYF
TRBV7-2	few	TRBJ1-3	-	TGTGCCAGCAGCTTACGGGCCCACCTTTCTGGAAACACCATATATTTT	CASSLRAHLSGNTIYF
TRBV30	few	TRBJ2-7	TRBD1	TGTGCCTGGAGTGCCGGGACAGGGACGTACGAGCAGTACTTC	CAWSAGTGTYEQYF
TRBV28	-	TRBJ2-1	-	TGTGCCAGCTACCCTGGCGGGTCCCACAATGAGCAGTTCTTC	CASYPGGSHNEQFF
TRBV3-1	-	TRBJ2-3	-	TGTGCCAGCAGCCAAATCAACACAGATACGCAGTATTTT	CASSQINTDTQYF
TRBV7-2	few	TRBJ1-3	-	TGTGCCAGCAGCTTATCCCGCGTAAACACCATATATTTT	CASSLSRVNTIYF
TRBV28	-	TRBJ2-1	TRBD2	TGTGCCAGCAGTCACTGGACTAGCGGGATAAGGCCTGGGAATGAGCAGTTCTTC	CASSHWTSGIRPGNEQFF
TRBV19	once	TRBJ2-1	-	TGTGCCAGTAGTATTGGGGACACCTTCGCCCCCCCTAACAATGAGCAGTTCTTC	CASSIGDTFAPPNNEQFF
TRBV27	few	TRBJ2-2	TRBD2	TGTGCCAGCAGCCCGGGACTAGCGGTCTGGGGCACCGGGGAGCTGTTTTTT	CASSPGLAVWGTGELFF
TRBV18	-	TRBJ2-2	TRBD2	TGTGCCAGCTCACCAGTCACTAGCGATACCGGGGAGCTGTTTTTT	CASSPVTSDTGELFF
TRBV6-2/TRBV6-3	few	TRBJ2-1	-	TGTGCCAGCAGGCGGACAAACGATGAGCAGTTCTTC	CASRRTNDEQFF
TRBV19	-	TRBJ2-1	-	TGTGCCAGTATGAGTGCGGGACTCCGTCCGTCAGACTCCTACAATGAGCAGTTCTTC	CASMSAGLRPSDSYNEQFF
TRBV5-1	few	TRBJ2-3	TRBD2	TGCGCCAGCAGCCCTGGTGGGACTAGCGGAGATACGCAGTATTTT	CASSPGGTSGDTQYF
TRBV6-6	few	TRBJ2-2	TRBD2	TGTGCCAGCAGTAAGACTAGCGGGAGCCCCGGGGAGCTGTTTTTT	CASSKTSGSPGELFF
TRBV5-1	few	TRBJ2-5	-	TGCGCCAGCAGCTTAGGCCGGGCGTTAGGCGGGACCCAGTACTTC	CASSLGRALGGTQYF
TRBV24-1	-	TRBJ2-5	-	TGTGCCACCAGTGGACAGATTCAAGAGACCCAGTACTTC	CATSGQIQETQYF
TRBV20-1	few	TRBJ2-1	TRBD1	TGCAGTGCTAGAGCTTGGACAGGGTCCAATGAGCAGTTCTTC	CSARAWTGSNEQFF
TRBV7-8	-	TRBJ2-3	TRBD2	TGTGCCAGCAGCCCCCGGACTAGCGGGAGGGATCTTAGAACAGATACGCAGTATTTT	CASSPRTSGRDLRTDTQYF
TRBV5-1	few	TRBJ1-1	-	TGCGCCAGCAGCTACGGGTCCCTGGGGGCTGAAGCTTTCTTT	CASSYGSLGAEAFF
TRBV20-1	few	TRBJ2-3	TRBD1	TGCAGTGCTAGTGACAGGGGGACAACTAGCACAGATACGCAGTATTTT	CSASDRGTTSTDTQYF
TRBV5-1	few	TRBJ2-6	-	TGCGCCAGCAGCTTTGAGGGTACTGGGGCCAACGTCCTGACTTTC	CASSFEGTGANVLTF
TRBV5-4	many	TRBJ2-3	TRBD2	TGTGCCAGCACCCCGCCGACTAGCCATGGCACAGATACGCAGTATTTT	CASTPPTSHGTDTQYF
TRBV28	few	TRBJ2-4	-	TGTGCCAGCAGTACCGAGGGAACGGGGGATCCCAAAAACATTCAGTACTTC	CASSTEGTGDPKNIQYF
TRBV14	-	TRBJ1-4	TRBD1	TGTGCCAGCAGCCAAGGACAGGGCCGCAATGAAAAACTGTTTTTT	CASSQGQGRNEKLFF
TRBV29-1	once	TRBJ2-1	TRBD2	TGCAGCGTTGACCCCCTAGCGGGAGGTGTGGAGCAGTTCTTC	CSVDPLAGGVEQFF
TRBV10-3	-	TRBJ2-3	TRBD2	TGTGCCATCAGTGTAGCGGGAGAAGGTACGCAGTATTTT	CAISVAGEGTQYF
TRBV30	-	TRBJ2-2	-	TGTGCCTGGACAGGGCCGAACACCGGGGAGCTGTTTTTT	CAWTGPNTGELFF
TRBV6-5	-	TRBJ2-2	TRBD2	TGTGCCAGCAGTTACCGTGGGTCTAGCGGGAGAGTCGGGGAGCTGTTTTTT	CASSYRGSSGRVGELFF
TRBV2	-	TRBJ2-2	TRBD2	TGTGCCAGCAGTAAACTAGCGGGAGACACCGGGGAGCTGTTTTTT	CASSKLAGDTGELFF
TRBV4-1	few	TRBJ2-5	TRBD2	TGCGCCAGCAGCCAAGCGTCTAGCGGACAAGAGACCCAGTACTTC	CASSQASSGQETQYF
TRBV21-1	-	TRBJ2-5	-	TGTGCCAGCAGAACAGGGGGAAAGCAAGAGACCCAGTACTTC	CASRTGGKQETQYF
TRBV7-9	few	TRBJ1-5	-	TGTGCCAGCAGCTTAGATGAGGGGGATAACACTCACGATAGCAATCAGCCCCAGCATTTT	CASSLDEGDNTHDSNQPQHF
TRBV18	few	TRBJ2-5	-	TGTGCCAGCTCACCACCGCAACCGCTGAGGGAGACCCAGTACTTC	CASSPPQPLRETQYF
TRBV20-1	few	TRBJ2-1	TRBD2	TGCAGTGCTAGAGTGGGGACTAGGGGTAATGAGCAGTTCTTC	CSARVGTRGNEQFF
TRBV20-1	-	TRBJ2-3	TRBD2	TGCAGTGCTAGAACCAACCGCCTAGCGGAGACAGATACGCAGTATTTT	CSARTNRLAETDTQYF
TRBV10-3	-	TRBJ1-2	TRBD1	TGTGCCATCAGTGGGACAGGGGGCGCGAGGAACTATGGCTACACCTTC	CAISGTGGARNYGYTF
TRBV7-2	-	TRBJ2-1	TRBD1	TGTGCCAGCACCCCACAGGGGTCCACCTACAATGAGCAGTTCTTC	CASTPQGSTYNEQFF